This TCR beta chain is drawn from a study of cytomegalovirus exposure and HLA in healthy donors. A remark on this clone: Its antigen remains unidentified.

PCR involved 60 Vbeta and 13 Jbeta primers. Sequenced by immunoSEQ multiplex PCR; TCRdb stores in-frame clones only, minus some. The profile shows some 130,000 clones, about 80% of them singletons. Points from the study as a whole: Trimming of TCR beta V- and J-genes showed a link, identified in a later analysis, to a missense DCLRE1C variant.

Specimen: PBMCs. The sequence came from a man aged 40-55 years in good health and CMV-seropositive.

CDR3 coding DNA: TGCGCCAGCAGCTTGGATTTCGGCGGCGACGAAAAACTGTTTTTT. Its protein is CASSLDFGGDEKLFF. The J gene is TRBJ1-4, the V gene TRBV5-1; D call uncertain. Trimming cost V 0 bases and J 8 bases, with 14 bases left between them. CDR1 is SGHRS, CDR2 YFSETQ, per germline. This CDR3 is 15 amino acids long.